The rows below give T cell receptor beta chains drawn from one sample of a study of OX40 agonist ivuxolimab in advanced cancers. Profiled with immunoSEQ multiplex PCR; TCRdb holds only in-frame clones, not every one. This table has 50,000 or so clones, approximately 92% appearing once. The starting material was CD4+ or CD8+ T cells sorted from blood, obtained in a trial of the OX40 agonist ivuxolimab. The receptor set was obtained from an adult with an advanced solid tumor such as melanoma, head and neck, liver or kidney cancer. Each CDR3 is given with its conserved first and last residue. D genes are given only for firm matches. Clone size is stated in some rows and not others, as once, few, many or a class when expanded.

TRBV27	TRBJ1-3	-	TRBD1	TGTGCCAGCAGTCCGGACAGGGGGCTTGCCCTTGGAAACACCATATATTTT	CASSPDRGLALGNTIYF
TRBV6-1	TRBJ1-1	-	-	TGTGCCAGCAGGGACTCAGGGACCCCTCAGGCTTTCTTT	CASRDSGTPQAFF
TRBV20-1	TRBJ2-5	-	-	TGCAGTGTTGGGGGGTTGGAGACCCAGTACTTC	CSVGGLETQYF
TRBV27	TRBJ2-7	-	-	TGTGCCAGCGCCACTGGGGGGCCGTCCTACGAGCAGTACTTC	CASATGGPSYEQYF
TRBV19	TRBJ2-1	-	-	TGTGCCAGTAGCCTACCCGGGGAGGTTTACAATGAGCAGTTCTTC	CASSLPGEVYNEQFF
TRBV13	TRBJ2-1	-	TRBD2	TGTGCCAGCAGCTTCGGGGGGAGCAACAATGAGCAGTTCTTC	CASSFGGSNNEQFF
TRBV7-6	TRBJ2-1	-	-	TGTGCCAGCAGCTTAGCTAGGGCAGGGTGGTTGGAAAATGAGCAGTTCTTC	CASSLARAGWLENEQFF
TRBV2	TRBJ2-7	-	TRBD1	TGTGCCAGCAGGGAAGACAGGGAGTACGAGCAGTACTTC	CASREDREYEQYF
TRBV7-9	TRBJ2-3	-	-	TGTGCCAGTTCCGGGCCGACGAGGAAGGATACGCAGTATTTT	CASSGPTRKDTQYF
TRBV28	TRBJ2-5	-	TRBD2	TGTGCCAGCAGTCCCACGGGTGGGGGGGTGTCAGAGACCCAGTACTTC	CASSPTGGGVSETQYF
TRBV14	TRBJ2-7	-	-	TGTGCCAGCAGCCATTGGGAAGGAGAGCAGTACTTC	CASSHWEGEQYF
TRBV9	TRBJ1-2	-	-	TGTGCCAGCAGCGTAGACCCAGGGGAAGGGGCCTATGGCTACACCTTC	CASSVDPGEGAYGYTF
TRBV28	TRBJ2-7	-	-	TGTGCCAGCAGCTCTCGGACCCACTCCTACGAGCAGTACTTC	CASSSRTHSYEQYF
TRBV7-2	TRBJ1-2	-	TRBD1	TGTGCCAGCAGCTCCACGGGACAGTTTAGGTATGGCTACACCTTC	CASSSTGQFRYGYTF
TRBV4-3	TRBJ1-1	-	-	TGCGCCAGCAGCCATGAACAGGGACGGCTAGGAGCTTTCTTT	CASSHEQGRLGAFF
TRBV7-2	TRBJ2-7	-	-	TGTGCCAGCAGCGTTCGGACAGACTCCTACGAGCAGTACTTC	CASSVRTDSYEQYF
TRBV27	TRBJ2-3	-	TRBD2	TGTGCCAGCAGTTCTACGGGACTAGCGGGAGATACGCAGTATTTT	CASSSTGLAGDTQYF
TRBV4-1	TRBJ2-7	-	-	TGCGCCAGCAGCCAAGTAAGAGGGGGTGGCTACGAGCAGTACTTC	CASSQVRGGGYEQYF
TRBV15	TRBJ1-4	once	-	TGTGCCACCAGCAGACTTAGGGGAACGGAGGGTAATGAAAAACTGTTTTTT	CATSRLRGTEGNEKLFF
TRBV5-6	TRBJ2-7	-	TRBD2	TGTGCCAGCAGCCTCGGACTAGCGGGAGACGAGCAGTACTTC	CASSLGLAGDEQYF
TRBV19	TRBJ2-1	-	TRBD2	TGTGCCAGTAGTATAGATCGAGCGGGAGGGTGGGGCAATGAGCAGTTCTTC	CASSIDRAGGWGNEQFF
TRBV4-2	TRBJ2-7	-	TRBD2	TGTGCCAGCAGCCAAGATTTTGAGAGCGGGAGTCCCCACGAGCAGTACTTC	CASSQDFESGSPHEQYF
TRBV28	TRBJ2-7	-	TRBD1	TGTGCCAGCAGTCTCGGACAGGGTGCCGAGGAGCAGTACTTC	CASSLGQGAEEQYF
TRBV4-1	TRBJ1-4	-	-	TGCGCCAGCAGCCGCATAGGGGCCCAGGGGCTCAAAAAACTGTTTTTT	CASSRIGAQGLKKLFF
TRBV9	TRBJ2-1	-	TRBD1	TGTGCCAGCAGCGCCCCCGGGACAGGGGGCTACAATGAGCAGTTCTTC	CASSAPGTGGYNEQFF
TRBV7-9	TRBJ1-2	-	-	TGTGCCAGCGCGGGAAGCTATGGCTACACCTTC	CASAGSYGYTF
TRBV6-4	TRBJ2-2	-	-	TGTGCCAGCAGTGACCAGGGGAGCACCGGGGAGCTGTTTTTT	CASSDQGSTGELFF
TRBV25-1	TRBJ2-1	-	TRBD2	TGTGCCAGCAGTGAGGTAGCGGGAGGGCCCAATGAGCAGTTCTTC	CASSEVAGGPNEQFF
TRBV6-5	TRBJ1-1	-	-	TGTGCCAGCGGTAGGGGGTTTGATGAAGCTTTCTTT	CASGRGFDEAFF
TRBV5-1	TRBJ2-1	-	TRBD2	TGCGCCAGCAGCTTGGCCACCCTAGCGGGATGGAACAATGAGCAGTTCTTC	CASSLATLAGWNNEQFF
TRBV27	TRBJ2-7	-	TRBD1	TGTGCCAGCAGACAGCTTAACAGGGGGCTCGCCTACGAGCAGTACTTC	CASRQLNRGLAYEQYF
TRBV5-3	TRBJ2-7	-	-	TGTGCCAGAAGCGGGCCCCCGGGACACCTTTCCTACGAGCAGTACTTC	CARSGPPGHLSYEQYF
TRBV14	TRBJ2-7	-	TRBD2	TGTGCCAGCAGCCCGGGACTAGTCGCCTACGAGCAGTACTTC	CASSPGLVAYEQYF
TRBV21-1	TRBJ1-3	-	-	TGTGCCAGCGAATACGAAGGGATCGGAAACACCATATATTTT	CASEYEGIGNTIYF
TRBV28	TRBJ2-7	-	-	TGTGCCAGCAGCAATCGGGGCTACCCCTACGAGCAGTACTTC	CASSNRGYPYEQYF
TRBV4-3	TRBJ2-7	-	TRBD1	TGCGCCAGCAGCCCAAGCCACCAGGGGGCTTACGAGCAGTACTTC	CASSPSHQGAYEQYF
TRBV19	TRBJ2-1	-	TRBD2	TGTGCCAGTACTGAGGCTGCCCTAGCGGGAGAACCCTCCTACAATGAGCAGTTCTTC	CASTEAALAGEPSYNEQFF
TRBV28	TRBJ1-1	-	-	TGTGCCAGCAGTTGGGGGCCTGAAGCTTTCTTT	CASSWGPEAFF
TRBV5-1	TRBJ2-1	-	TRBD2	TGCGCCAGCAGCATTACTAGCGGGAGAGGAAATGAGCAGTTCTTC	CASSITSGRGNEQFF